This T cell receptor beta chain was obtained from a study of blood T cell repertoires in COVID-19. For the study at large: Italy, Spain and the United States were the sources of the convalescent and acute COVID-19 samples. Sample material is recorded as cDNA or gDNA derived from T cells, B-cell-depleted T cells, or PBMCs.

This CDR3 contains 14 residues. V lost 7 bases, J lost 2 bases, and 15 bases lay in between. CDR1 is LNHDA and CDR2 is SQIVND in the germline V gene (reference sequence). In the source study's methods: Reference gene primers were amplified, and this amplification served to estimate nucleated cell counts. The data were produced by immunoSEQ multiplex PCR, yet TCRdb's version contains in-frame clones alone and is incomplete. That table gives V, J and clone size, and the DNA gave D and trimming. The sample lists about 89,000 clones; nearly 95% were seen once. This clonotype was sampled from a human donor with active COVID-19. The donor label of this sample is uncertain. V usage is TRBV19 and J usage is TRBJ2-7, with a tentative D call TRBD2 (6 bases). The source material was peripheral blood. CDR3 coding DNA: TGTGCCAGTACCCCTAGCGAGTTACCCTACGAGCAGTACTTC. Translation gives CASTPSELPYEQYF.